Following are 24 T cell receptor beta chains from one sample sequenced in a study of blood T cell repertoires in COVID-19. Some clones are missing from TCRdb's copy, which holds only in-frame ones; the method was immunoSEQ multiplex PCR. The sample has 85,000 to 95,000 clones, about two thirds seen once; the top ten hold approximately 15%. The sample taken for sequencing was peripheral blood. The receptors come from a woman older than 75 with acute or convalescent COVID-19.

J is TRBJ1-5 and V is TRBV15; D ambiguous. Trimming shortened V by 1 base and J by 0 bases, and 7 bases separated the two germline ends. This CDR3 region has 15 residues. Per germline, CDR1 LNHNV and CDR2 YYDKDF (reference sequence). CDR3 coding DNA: TGTGCCACCAGCAGAGGGAGGGATAGCAATCAGCCCCAGCATTTT. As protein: CATSRGRDSNQPQHF.

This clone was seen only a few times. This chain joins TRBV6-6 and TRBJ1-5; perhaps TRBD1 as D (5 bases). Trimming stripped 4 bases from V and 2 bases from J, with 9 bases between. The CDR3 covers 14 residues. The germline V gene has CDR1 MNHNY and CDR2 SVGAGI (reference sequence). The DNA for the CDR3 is TGTGCCAGCAGTTGGAGGGACGGCAATCAGCCCCAGCATTTT. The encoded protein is CASSWRDGNQPQHF.

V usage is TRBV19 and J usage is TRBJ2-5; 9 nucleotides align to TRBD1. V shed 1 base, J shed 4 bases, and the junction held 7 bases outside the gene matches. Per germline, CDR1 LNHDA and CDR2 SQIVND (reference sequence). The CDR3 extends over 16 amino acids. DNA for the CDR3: TGTGCCAGTAGTATAGCGCCTACAGGGGGCCGAGAGACCCAGTACTTC. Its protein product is CASSIAPTGGRETQYF.

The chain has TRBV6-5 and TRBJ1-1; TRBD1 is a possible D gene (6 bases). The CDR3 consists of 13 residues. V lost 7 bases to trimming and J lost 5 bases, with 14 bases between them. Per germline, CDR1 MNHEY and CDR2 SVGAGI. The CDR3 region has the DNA TGTGCCAGCACTTTGGACAGAGCGACTGAAGCTTTCTTT. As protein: CASTLDRATEAFF.

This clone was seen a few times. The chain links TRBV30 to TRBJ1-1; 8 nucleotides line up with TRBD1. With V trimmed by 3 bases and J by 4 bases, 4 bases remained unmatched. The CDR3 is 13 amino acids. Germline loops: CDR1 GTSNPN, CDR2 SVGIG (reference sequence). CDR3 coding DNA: TGTGCCTGGAGAATGGACAGGGCCACTGAAGCTTTCTTT. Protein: CAWRMDRATEAFF.

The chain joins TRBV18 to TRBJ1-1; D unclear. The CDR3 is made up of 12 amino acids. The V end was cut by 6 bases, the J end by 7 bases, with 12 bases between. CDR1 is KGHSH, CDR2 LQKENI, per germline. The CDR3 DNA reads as TGTGCCAGCTCTCCCGACACGTTTGAAGCTTTCTTT. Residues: CASSPDTFEAFF. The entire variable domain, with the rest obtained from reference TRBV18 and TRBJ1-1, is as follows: NAGVMQNPRHLVRRRGQEARLRCSPMKGHSHVYWYRQLPEEGLKFMVYLQKENIIDESGMPKERFSAEFPKEGPSILRIQQVVRGDSAAYFCASSPDTFEAFFGQGTRLTVV.

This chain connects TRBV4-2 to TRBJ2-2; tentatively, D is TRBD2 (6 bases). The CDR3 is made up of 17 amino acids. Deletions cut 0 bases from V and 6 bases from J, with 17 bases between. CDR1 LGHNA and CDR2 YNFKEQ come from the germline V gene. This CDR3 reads CASSQDMGDFSPGELFF. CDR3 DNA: TGTGCCAGCAGCCAAGATATGGGGGACTTTAGCCCCGGGGAGCTGTTTTTT.

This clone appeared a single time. In DNA, the CDR3 is TGTGCCAGCAGCCGGGAGGGGGCGGACACTGAAGCTTTCTTT. It encodes CASSREGADTEAFF. The rearrangement links TRBV9 to TRBJ1-1, with 7 bases matching TRBD1. The CDR3 extends over 14 amino acids. With V trimmed by 4 bases and J by 3 bases, 6 bases remained unmatched. Looked up from germline, CDR1 is SGDLS and CDR2 is YYNGEE. Full variable domain (missing parts from reference TRBV9 and TRBJ1-1): DSGVTQTPKHLITATGQRVTLRCSPRSGDLSVYWYQQSLDQGLQFLIQYYNGEERAKGNILERFSAQQFPDLHSELNLSSLELGDSALYFCASSREGADTEAFFGQGTRLTVV.

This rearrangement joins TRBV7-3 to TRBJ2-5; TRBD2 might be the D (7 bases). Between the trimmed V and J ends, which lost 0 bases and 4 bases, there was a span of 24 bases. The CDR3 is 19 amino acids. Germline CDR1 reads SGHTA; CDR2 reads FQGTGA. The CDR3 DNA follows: TGTGCCAGCAGCTTAACGCCCCGTACGGGGGGCCGGTTTGGAGAGACCCAGTACTTC. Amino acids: CASSLTPRTGGRFGETQYF. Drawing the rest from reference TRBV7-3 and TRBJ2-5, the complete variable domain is GAGVSQTPSNKVTEKGKYVELRCDPISGHTALYWYRQSLGQGPEFLIYFQGTGAADDSGLPNDRFFAVRPEGSVSTLKIQRTERGDSAVYLCASSLTPRTGGRFGETQYFGPGTRLLVL.

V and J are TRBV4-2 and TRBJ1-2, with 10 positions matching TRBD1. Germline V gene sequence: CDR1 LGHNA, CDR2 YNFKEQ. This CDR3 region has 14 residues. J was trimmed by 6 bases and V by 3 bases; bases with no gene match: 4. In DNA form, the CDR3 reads TGTGCCAGCAGCCACCCCGGGACAGGGGATGGCTACACCTTC. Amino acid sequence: CASSHPGTGDGYTF.

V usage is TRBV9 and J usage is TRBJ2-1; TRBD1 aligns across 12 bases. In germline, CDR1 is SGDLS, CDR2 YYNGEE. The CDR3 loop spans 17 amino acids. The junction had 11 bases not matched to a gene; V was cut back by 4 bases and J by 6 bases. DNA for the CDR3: TGTGCCAGCAGCCCTCCGGGGGGACAGGGGGCGGGCAATGAGCAGTTCTTC. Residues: CASSPPGGQGAGNEQFF.

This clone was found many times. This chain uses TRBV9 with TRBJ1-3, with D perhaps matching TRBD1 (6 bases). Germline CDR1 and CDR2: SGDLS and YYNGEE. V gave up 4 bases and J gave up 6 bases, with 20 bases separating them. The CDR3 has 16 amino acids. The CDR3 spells CASSRGYREKENTIYF. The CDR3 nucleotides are TGTGCCAGCAGCCGAGGATACAGGGAAAAGGAAAACACCATATATTTT.

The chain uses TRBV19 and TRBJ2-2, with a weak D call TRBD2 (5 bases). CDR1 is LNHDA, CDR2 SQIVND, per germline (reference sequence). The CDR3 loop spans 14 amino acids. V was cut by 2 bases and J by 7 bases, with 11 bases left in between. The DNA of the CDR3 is TGTGCCAGTAGTATAAGGGCGCGGGTCGGGGAGCTGTTTTTT. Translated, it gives CASSIRARVGELFF. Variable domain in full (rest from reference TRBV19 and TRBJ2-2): DGGITQSPKYLFRKEGQNVTLSCEQNLNHDAMYWYRQDPGQGLRLIYYSQIVNDFQKGDIAEGYSVSREKKESFPLTVTSAQKNPTAFYLCASSIRARVGELFFGEGSRLTVL.

The CDR3: CASSLMAGTYNEQFF. The CDR3 DNA reads as TGTGCCAGCAGCTTAATGGCGGGAACCTACAATGAGCAGTTCTTC. V is TRBV7-2 and J is TRBJ2-1, with a possible D match to TRBD2 (6 bases). V was trimmed by 2 bases and J by 2 bases, leaving 10 bases between them. The germline V gene encodes CDR1 SGHTA and CDR2 FQGNSA. The CDR3 consists of 15 residues.

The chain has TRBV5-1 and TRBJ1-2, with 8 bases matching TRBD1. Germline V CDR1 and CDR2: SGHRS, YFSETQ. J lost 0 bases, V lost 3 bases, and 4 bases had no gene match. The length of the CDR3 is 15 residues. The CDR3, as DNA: TGCGCCAGCAGCTCACAGGGGGAAGCTAACTATGGCTACACCTTC. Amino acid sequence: CASSSQGEANYGYTF.

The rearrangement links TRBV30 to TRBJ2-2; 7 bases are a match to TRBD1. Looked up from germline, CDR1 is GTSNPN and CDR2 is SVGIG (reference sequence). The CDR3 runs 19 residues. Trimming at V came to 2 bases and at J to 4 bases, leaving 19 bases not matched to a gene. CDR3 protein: CAWSPPFQPRRGLTGELFF. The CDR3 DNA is TGTGCCTGGAGTCCCCCCTTTCAGCCCCGAAGGGGGCTCACCGGGGAGCTGTTTTTT.

The CDR3: CASSLGGGRGETQYF. CDR3 nucleotide sequence: TGTGCCAGCAGCTTGGGAGGCGGGCGGGGAGAGACCCAGTACTTC. The chain has TRBV5-5 and TRBJ2-5; D might be TRBD2 (6 bases). The CDR3 contains 15 residues. V was shortened by 0 bases and J by 4 bases, with 13 bases between the two germline ends. Germline CDR1 is SGHKS and CDR2 is YYEKEE (reference sequence).

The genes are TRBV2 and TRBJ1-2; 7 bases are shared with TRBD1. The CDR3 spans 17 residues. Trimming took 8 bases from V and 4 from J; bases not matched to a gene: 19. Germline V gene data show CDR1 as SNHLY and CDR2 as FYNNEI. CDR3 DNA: TGTGCCAGCGGAAGAAGAGGCAGGGGGGCAAATGCCTATGGCTACACCTTC. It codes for CASGRRGRGANAYGYTF.

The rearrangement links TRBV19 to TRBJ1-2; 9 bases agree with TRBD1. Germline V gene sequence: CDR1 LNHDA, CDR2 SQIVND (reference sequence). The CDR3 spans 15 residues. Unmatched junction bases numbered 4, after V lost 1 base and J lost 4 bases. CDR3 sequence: CASSIGDRAGYGYTF. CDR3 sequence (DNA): TGTGCCAGTAGTATAGGGGACAGGGCCGGCTATGGCTACACCTTC.

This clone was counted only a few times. The CDR3 here is CASSPGRGTGNTIYF. CDR3 DNA sequence: TGTGCCAGCAGCCCCGGTCGGGGGACTGGAAACACCATATATTTT. The chain employs TRBV5-6 and TRBJ1-3, with D possibly matching TRBD1 (5 bases). The CDR3 contains 15 residues. V was shortened by 4 bases and J by 2 bases, with 13 bases between the two germline ends. Germline assignment: CDR1 SGHDT and CDR2 YYEEEE.

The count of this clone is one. CDR3 sequence reads: CASSQSGGGGTDTQYF. DNA of the CDR3: TGCGCCAGCAGCCAATCCGGCGGGGGGGGAACAGATACGCAGTATTTT. The rearrangement joins TRBV4-3 to TRBJ2-3; TRBD2 matches 9 bases. The CDR3 runs to 16 residues. The germline V gene encodes CDR1 LGHNA and CDR2 YSLEER. J lost 3 bases, V lost 2 bases, and 6 bases had no gene match.

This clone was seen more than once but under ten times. The CDR3 nucleotides read TGCGCCAGCAGCTCAGATAGGCAGGTAGCAGATACGCAGTATTTT. Protein product: CASSSDRQVADTQYF. The chain is built from TRBV5-1 and TRBJ2-3, with D uncertain. CDR1 is SGHRS and CDR2 is YFSETQ in the germline V gene. V was trimmed by 3 bases and J by 4 bases, leaving 15 bases between them. This CDR3 has 15 residues.

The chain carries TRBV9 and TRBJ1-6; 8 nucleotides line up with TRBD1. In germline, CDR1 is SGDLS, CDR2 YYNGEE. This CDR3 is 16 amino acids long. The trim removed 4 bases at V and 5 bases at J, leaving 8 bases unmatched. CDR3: CASSLVPGQDNSPLHF. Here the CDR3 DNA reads TGTGCCAGCAGCTTGGTACCGGGACAGGATAATTCACCCCTCCACTTT.

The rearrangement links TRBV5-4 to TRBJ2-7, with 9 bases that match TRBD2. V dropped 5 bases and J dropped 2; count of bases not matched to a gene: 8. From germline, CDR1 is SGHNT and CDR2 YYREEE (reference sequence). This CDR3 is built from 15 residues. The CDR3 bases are TGTGCCAGCAGTTTTAGCGGGGGAGATGCCTACGAGCAGTACTTC. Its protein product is CASSFSGGDAYEQYF.